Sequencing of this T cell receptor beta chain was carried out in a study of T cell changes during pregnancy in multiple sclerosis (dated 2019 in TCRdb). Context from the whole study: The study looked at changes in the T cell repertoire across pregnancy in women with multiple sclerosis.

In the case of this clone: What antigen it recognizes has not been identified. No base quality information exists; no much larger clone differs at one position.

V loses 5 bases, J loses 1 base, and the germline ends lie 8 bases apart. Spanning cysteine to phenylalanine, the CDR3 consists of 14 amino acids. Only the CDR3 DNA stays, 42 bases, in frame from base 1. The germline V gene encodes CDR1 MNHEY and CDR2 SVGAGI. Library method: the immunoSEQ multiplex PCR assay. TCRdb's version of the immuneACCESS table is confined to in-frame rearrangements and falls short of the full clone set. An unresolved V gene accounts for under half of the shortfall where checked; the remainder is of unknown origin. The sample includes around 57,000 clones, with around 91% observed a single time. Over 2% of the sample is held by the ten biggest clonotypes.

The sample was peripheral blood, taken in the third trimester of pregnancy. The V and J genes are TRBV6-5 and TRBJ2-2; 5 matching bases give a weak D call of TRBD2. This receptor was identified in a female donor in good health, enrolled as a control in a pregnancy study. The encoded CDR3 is CASSGRGNTGELFF. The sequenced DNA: TGTGCCAGCAGTGGACGGGGGAACACCGGGGAGCTGTTTTTT.